The TCR beta chain described here comes from a study of CD8 T cells in ankylosing spondylitis. Study-wide points: Disease-associated clones were CD8+ and fairly uncommon in peripheral blood. In ankylosing spondylitis patients, matched synovial fluid reportedly showed significant enrichment of disease-linked clones. Among TCR beta sequences, a motif of under 10 highly homologous variants appeared characteristic of ankylosing spondylitis blood.

This clonotype was counted at least ten times. Its cognate antigen is unknown. CDR1 and CDR2 (germline): SGHRS, YFSETQ. V lost 1 base to trimming and J lost 4 bases; unmatched junction nucleotides: 1. The CDR3 covers 15 residues. Making use of molecular barcodes, quantitative 5'-RACE generated TCR beta libraries. A single record per CDR3 protein comes from TCRdb applying MiXCR to the 5' RACE reads. This sample yields about 160,000 distinct CDR3 sequences, of which around 20% are seen a single time; approximately 7.8% belongs to the top ten. The clonotype originates from a male donor with ankylosing spondylitis or in good health (not recorded which). This chain links TRBV5-1 with TRBJ2-1; TRBD2 aligns across 11 bases. Material: blood, either unsorted or a sorted T cell fraction (not recorded which). CDR3 region: CASSLTSGGYNEQFF. The CDR3 DNA follows: TGCGCCAGCAGCTTGACTAGCGGGGGTTACAATGAGCAGTTCTTC.